This T cell receptor (beta chain) was documented in a study of blood T cell repertoires in COVID-19. Assay: immunoSEQ multiplex PCR; the TCRdb copy retains only in-frame clones and omits some. Of more than 150,000 clones detected, approximately 88% appear once; the ten largest clones hold 13%. Germline loops: CDR1 MNHNY, CDR2 SVGAGI (reference sequence). The CDR3 contains 13 residues. V was cut by 5 bases and J by 1 base, with 9 bases left in between. The chain is built from TRBV6-6 and TRBJ2-7; D perhaps matches TRBD1 (6 bases). The specimen was PBMCs or T cells enriched from blood (not recorded which). The clonotype was recovered from a woman in her fifties or sixties who had recovered from COVID-19. CDR3 DNA: TGTGCCAGCAGTATCGGACAGTCCTACGAGCAGTACTTC. Amino acid sequence: CASSIGQSYEQYF.